Shown below are 17 T cell receptor beta chains from a single sample sequenced in a study of shared clonotypes between healthy human individuals. The repertoire was sequenced with immunoSEQ multiplex PCR; TCRdb's copy has only in-frame clones and lacks some. The data contain 90,000 to 100,000 clones, about half of them singletons. The sequenced sample was PBMCs. All receptors derive from a woman aged 40 to 50 in good health. Some clones in this sample may be carry-over from other donors' samples.

In its sample, this clone was seen many times. V is TRBV13 and J is TRBJ2-6, with 7 bases lining up with TRBD2. J was trimmed by 7 bases and V by 3 bases; bases with no gene match: 3. The CDR3 has 14 amino acids. The germline gives CDR1 PRHDT, CDR2 FYEKMQ (reference sequence). CDR3 sequence (DNA): TGTGCCAGCAGCTTGGGAGGGTACGCCAACGTCCTGACTTTC. Translation: CASSLGGYANVLTF.

The chain recombines TRBV10-2 with TRBJ1-4, with D tentatively TRBD1 (5 bases). CDR3 size: 17 residues. CDR1 is WSHSY, CDR2 SAAADI, per germline. V lost 7 bases and J 3 bases, leaving 21 bases between the germline ends. The CDR3, as DNA: TGCGCCAGCACCACCCAGGGCTGGTACAGGTCTAATGAAAAACTGTTTTTT. It translates to CASTTQGWYRSNEKLFF.

The table lists this clone with a few counts. As DNA, the CDR3 is TGTGCCAGCAGCCAAAACCCGTTTGACAATGAGCAGTTCTTC. Translated: CASSQNPFDNEQFF. This chain links TRBV14 with TRBJ2-1, with D unclear. The CDR3 contains 14 residues. Germline CDR1 reads SGHDN; CDR2 reads FVKESK. Trimming stripped 2 bases from V and 5 bases from J, with 10 bases between.

This clone was recorded at least ten times. The rearrangement uses TRBV18 and TRBJ2-7; 7 nucleotides line up with TRBD2. Trimming cost V 9 bases and J 3 bases; bases outside gene matches: 11. The CDR3 runs to 14 residues. Germline CDR1 and CDR2: KGHSH and LQKENI. The CDR3 sequence is CASSLPGRFYEQYF. As DNA, the CDR3 is TGTGCCAGTTCATTGCCCGGGAGGTTCTACGAGCAGTACTTC.

J is TRBJ2-3 and V is TRBV4-1; no definite D call. Trimming removed 0 bases at V and 1 base at J, with 11 bases between. There are 16 residues in the CDR3. Germline V lookup: CDR1 MGHRA, CDR2 YSYEKL. This chain's CDR3 is CASSQESSSGTDTQYF. CDR3 bases: TGCGCCAGCAGCCAAGAATCCAGCAGTGGCACAGATACGCAGTATTTT.

This chain uses TRBV27 with TRBJ2-7, with 8 positions matching TRBD2. CDR3 size: 14 residues. In germline, CDR1 is MNHEY, CDR2 SMNVEV (reference sequence). Trimming cost V 4 bases and J 4 bases; bases outside gene matches: 6. CDR3 protein: CASSSGLGRYEQYF. Here the CDR3 DNA reads TGTGCCAGCAGTTCGGGACTAGGCCGTTACGAGCAGTACTTC.

The chain couples TRBV29-1 to TRBJ2-1; 8 bases are shared with TRBD2. The length of the CDR3 is 13 residues. Germline trimming cut 3 bases from V and 5 bases from J; bases unmatched to any gene: 3. The germline V gene encodes CDR1 SQVTM and CDR2 ANQGSEA. CDR3 coding DNA: TGCAGCGTTGATCACGGGAGGGACAATGAGCAGTTCTTC. As protein: CSVDHGRDNEQFF.

V is TRBV28 and J is TRBJ1-2, with TRBD1 matching 9 bases. CDR3 length equals 14 residues. In germline, CDR1 is MDHEN, CDR2 SYDVKM. Losses at the gene ends were 7 bases for V and 4 bases for J; bases not matched to a gene: 7. The CDR3 DNA follows: TGTGCCAGCAACCTGGCGGGACAGGGCTATGGCTACACCTTC. Translation gives CASNLAGQGYGYTF.

The rearrangement joins TRBV25-1 to TRBJ2-7; D perhaps matches TRBD2 (5 bases). The V gene lost 0 bases and the J gene lost 2 bases, with 8 bases spanning the gap. Per germline, CDR1 MGHDK and CDR2 SYGVNS. This CDR3 has 14 amino acids. CDR3 sequence reads: CASSEYGETYEQYF. In DNA form, the CDR3 reads TGTGCCAGCAGTGAATACGGGGAAACCTACGAGCAGTACTTC.

About this clone itself: A much more abundant neighbour one base away suggests this may be a read error. Other DNA sequences of this sample code for an identical CDR3. The rearrangement links TRBV5-1 to TRBJ2-2; 8 bases agree with TRBD2. The germline gives CDR1 SGHRS, CDR2 YFSETQ. J lost 4 bases, V lost 0 bases, and 8 bases had no gene match. The CDR3 extends over 17 amino acids. The CDR3 DNA is TGCGCCAGCAGCTTGGGGCTAGCGGGCTTGGGCACCGGGGAGCTGTTTTTT. This codes for CASSLGLAGLGTGELFF.

In its sample, this clone was seen a few times. This CDR3 is also generated by other DNA sequences in the sample. The rearrangement joins TRBV19 to TRBJ2-7; D gene unclear. V lost 3 bases to trimming and J lost 2 bases, with 8 bases between them. The CDR3 consists of 13 residues. Germline V gene lookup returns CDR1 LNHDA and CDR2 SQIVND (reference sequence). The CDR3 DNA reads as TGTGCCAGTAGTATCGGTCGTACCTACGAGCAGTACTTC. Translating it yields CASSIGRTYEQYF.

Points on this clone: The junction departs from the called germline gene at one end, perhaps through a read error. The sample carries other DNA sequences with the same CDR3. This chain links TRBV7-9 with TRBJ1-5; D is unresolved. CDR3 length: 12 residues. Germline V gives CDR1 SEHNR, CDR2 FQNEAQ (reference sequence). For the CDR3, the DNA is TGCGCCAGCAGCTTAGGTAATCAGCCCCAGCATTTT. It yields the protein CASSLGNQPQHF.

The chain combines TRBV2 with TRBJ1-1; D remains ambiguous. The CDR3 has 13 amino acids. Trimming removed 4 bases from V and 1 base from J, with 7 bases in between. Germline loops: CDR1 SNHLY, CDR2 FYNNEI. For the CDR3, the DNA is TGTGCCAGCAGTGTTGGATGGAACACTGAAGCTTTCTTT. This sequence encodes CASSVGWNTEAFF. Looking up the rest from reference TRBV2 and TRBJ1-1 gives the full variable domain: EPEVTQTPSHQVTQMGQEVILRCVPISNHLYFYWYRQILGQKVEFLVSFYNNEISEKSEIFDDQFSVERPDGSNFTLKIRSTKLEDSAMYFCASSVGWNTEAFFGQGTRLTVV.

The chain recombines TRBV25-1 with TRBJ1-2; possible D gene TRBD1, 5 bases. The CDR3 spans 17 residues. From germline, CDR1 is MGHDK and CDR2 SYGVNS. V was shortened by 4 bases and J by 0 bases, with 18 bases between the two germline ends. CDR3: CASSGWTGRTTNYGYTF. DNA of the CDR3: TGTGCCAGCAGTGGCTGGACGGGACGCACCACTAACTATGGCTACACCTTC.

This chain connects TRBV7-9 to TRBJ2-1; maybe TRBD1 (5 bases). The CDR3 is made up of 14 amino acids. The germline V and J ends were trimmed by 5 bases and 3 bases, with 11 bases remaining between them. Germline loops: CDR1 SEHNR, CDR2 FQNEAQ (reference sequence). The CDR3 DNA sequence: TGTGCCAGCAGCCGTTCGACAGTCTACAATGAGCAGTTCTTC. Amino acids: CASSRSTVYNEQFF.

At least ten counts were recorded for this clone. This specimen includes other DNA sequences encoding the same CDR3. The rearrangement links TRBV6-5 to TRBJ2-7; D ambiguous. This CDR3 is 12 amino acids long. V was clipped by 2 bases and J by 3 bases, with 5 bases between them. Germline CDR1 MNHEY, CDR2 SVGAGI. Written as DNA, the CDR3 is TGTGCCAGCAGTTACAGCCGCTACGAGCAGTACTTC. Its translation is CASSYSRYEQYF.

In the case of this clone: A much more abundant neighbour one base away suggests this may be a read error. This chain links TRBV6-5 with TRBJ2-4; a possible D gene is TRBD1 (5 bases). The CDR3 length is 15 residues. In germline, CDR1 is MNHEY, CDR2 SVGAGI. The V end lost 4 bases, the J end lost 0 bases, and 10 bases lay between the germline ends. The DNA for the CDR3 is TGTGCCAGCAGTTCGCAGGGCGTAGCCAAAAACATTCAGTACTTC. The encoded protein is CASSSQGVAKNIQYF.